This TCR beta chain emerged from a study of T-cell memory formation after mild COVID-19. Germline CDR1 and CDR2: MRHNA and SNTAGT. Trimming stripped 0 bases from V and 6 bases from J, with 8 bases between. The CDR3 is 13 amino acids. A note on this clonotype: What it binds is unknown.

Study conclusions and caveats: Chiefly within CM and EM were the contracting CD4+ clones; CD8+ ones were within EMRA. Clones shrinking between day 15 and 85 showed a balanced CD4/CD8 split, and those that grew later tilted toward CD4+.

Constant-segment-primed 5'RACE gave TCR alpha and TCR beta cDNA libraries with sample barcodes and UMIs. MiXCR was run by TCRdb on the 5' RACE reads, yielding one entry per CDR3 protein. This sample has about 40,000 distinct CDR3 sequences, with about 6.7% found just once. Material: PBMCs or a T cell subset sorted from them (not recorded which). The chain has TRBV6-4 and TRBJ1-2; D remains ambiguous. The receptor was isolated from an adult who had mild COVID-19 (a few samples of this study predate the infection). Cell type and time point are not known. This chain's CDR3 is CASSDSNGNGYTF. CDR3 in DNA: TGTGCCAGCAGTGACTCGAACGGGAATGGCTACACCTTC.